Each of the 16 T cell receptor beta chains below was sequenced from the same sample in a study of OX40 agonist ivuxolimab in advanced cancers. The library was prepared using the immunoSEQ multiplex PCR assay. TCRdb retrieved this table from immuneACCESS and kept in-frame rearrangements only. Not all clones are present; in checked studies, unresolved V genes account for under half, and no reason is known for the remainder. A total of approximately 80,000 clones appear in this sample, around 94% of them only once. The ten largest clonotypes hold over 8.5% of the sample. Material: CD4+ or CD8+ T cells sorted from blood, obtained in a trial of the OX40 agonist ivuxolimab. The source is an adult with an advanced solid tumor such as melanoma, head and neck, liver or kidney cancer.

This chain links TRBV28 with TRBJ1-1, with D perhaps TRBD1 (5 bases). V was trimmed by 6 bases and J by 0 bases, leaving 8 bases between them. CDR1 MDHEN and CDR2 SYDVKM come from the germline V gene. The CDR3 is made up of 13 amino acids. The CDR3 sequence: CASRTVMNTEAFF. Written as DNA, the CDR3 is TGTGCCAGCAGGACAGTTATGAACACTGAAGCTTTCTTT.

The J gene is TRBJ2-5, the V gene TRBV7-9, with D perhaps TRBD1 (5 bases). The germline V gene has CDR1 SEHNR and CDR2 FQNEAQ (reference sequence). V was cut by 5 bases and J by 0 bases, with 13 bases left in between. The CDR3 runs to 15 residues. The CDR3 DNA follows: TGTGCCAGCAGCCCTCGAGACAGATACCAAGAGACCCAGTACTTC. Its protein product is CASSPRDRYQETQYF. Full variable domain (missing parts from reference TRBV7-9 and TRBJ2-5): DTGVSQNPRHKITKRGQNVTFRCDPISEHNRLYWYRQTLGQGPEFLTYFQNEAQLEKSRLLSDRFSAERPKGSFSTLEIQRTEQGDSAMYLCASSPRDRYQETQYFGPGTRLLVL.

This chain links TRBV19 with TRBJ2-3; 11 bases are shared with TRBD2. Looked up from germline, CDR1 is LNHDA and CDR2 is SQIVND (reference sequence). CDR3 length: 16 amino acids. J gave up 11 bases and V 3 bases, and 13 bases lay outside the gene matches. The DNA of the CDR3 is TGTGCCAGTAGTATCTCCCTAGCGGGGGGAGTTCCAAGGCAGTATTTT. Residues: CASSISLAGGVPRQYF.

The V call is TRBV11-2, the J call TRBJ1-6, with 10 bases lining up with TRBD1. The V gene's germline CDR1 is SGHAT and CDR2 FQNNGV. The junction had 7 bases not matched to a gene; V was cut back by 5 bases and J by 9 bases. The CDR3 is made up of 15 amino acids. The DNA of the CDR3 is TGTGCCAGCAGCCCCCGACAGGGGGCGGTTTCACCCCTCCACTTT. It codes for CASSPRQGAVSPLHF.

The genes are TRBV9 and TRBJ2-7; the D gene could be TRBD1 or TRBD2 (5 bases each). Germline CDR1 SGDLS, CDR2 YYNGEE. The V end was cut by 0 bases, the J end by 7 bases, with 14 bases between. The CDR3 has 14 amino acids. This CDR3 is CASSVGTRGYEQYF. The CDR3 DNA is TGTGCCAGCAGCGTAGGGACACGGGGATATGAGCAGTACTTC.

V usage is TRBV7-9 and J usage is TRBJ2-7; no clear D gene. V gave up 4 bases and J gave up 0 bases, with 16 bases separating them. Germline-derived CDR1 and CDR2 are SEHNR and FQNEAQ (reference sequence). CDR3 length equals 16 residues. CDR3 in amino acids: CASSSTYNMPSYEQYF. The DNA for the CDR3 is TGTGCCAGCAGCTCGACCTACAACATGCCCTCCTACGAGCAGTACTTC.

This rearrangement joins TRBV7-9 to TRBJ2-5; tentatively, D is TRBD1 (5 bases). Germline V gene lookup returns CDR1 SEHNR and CDR2 FQNEAQ (reference sequence). V was shortened by 1 base and J by 4 bases, with 10 bases between the two germline ends. There are 14 residues in the CDR3. The CDR3 coding sequence is TGTGCCAGCAGCTTAGGGGCAGGGCGAGAGACCCAGTACTTC. This translates into CASSLGAGRETQYF.

The genes are TRBV9 and TRBJ2-6; D is tentatively TRBD1 or TRBD2 (5 bases each). V was shortened by 5 bases and J by 0 bases, with 15 bases between the two germline ends. This CDR3 contains 17 residues. In germline, CDR1 is SGDLS, CDR2 YYNGEE. CDR3 loop: CASSRDVSSSGANVLTF. The CDR3 DNA follows: TGTGCCAGCAGTCGGGACGTGTCTAGCTCTGGGGCCAACGTCCTGACTTTC.

This clone was seen only once. The V gene is TRBV11-1, the J gene TRBJ2-5; 12 nucleotides match TRBD2. Germline V lookup: CDR1 SGHAT, CDR2 FQDESV (reference sequence). J lost 2 bases, V lost 6 bases, and 7 bases had no gene match. The CDR3 extends over 16 amino acids. The CDR3 protein is CASSRRLAGAQETQYF. The CDR3, as DNA: TGTGCCAGCAGTCGAAGACTAGCGGGGGCACAAGAGACCCAGTACTTC.

The V gene is TRBV10-3, the J gene TRBJ2-7; no reliable D call. This CDR3 is 13 amino acids long. Germline CDR1 and CDR2: ENHRY and SYGVKD. Between the trimmed V and J ends, which lost 6 bases and 7 bases, there was a span of 16 bases. CDR3 nucleotides: TGTGCCATCAGCGTCACGGGCTCCTGGGAGCAGTACTTC. Its translation: CAISVTGSWEQYF.

This chain links TRBV7-9 with TRBJ2-2, with 8 bases lining up with TRBD1. In germline, CDR1 is SEHNR, CDR2 FQNEAQ (reference sequence). After removal of 5 bases from V and 4 bases from J, the junction contained 9 bases not matched to a gene. The CDR3 runs to 16 residues. The CDR3 region has the DNA TGTGCCAGCAGCCCAGTCGACAGGGGCCTCACCGGGGAGCTGTTTTTT. Protein product: CASSPVDRGLTGELFF.

This chain joins TRBV6-4 and TRBJ2-3; D is perhaps TRBD2 (5 bases). The CDR3 length is 12 residues. CDR1 and CDR2 from the germline V gene are MRHNA and SNTAGT. V dropped 0 bases and J dropped 9 bases, with 7 bases sitting between them. The CDR3, as DNA: TGTGCCAGCAGTGACTCCGGGGTCACGCAGTATTTT. This translates into CASSDSGVTQYF.

The count of this clone is one. The chain joins TRBV5-1 to TRBJ2-5; a possible D gene is TRBD1 (6 bases). CDR3 length equals 14 residues. With 4 bases removed from V and 2 bases from J, the gap between germline ends came to 12 bases. Germline-derived CDR1 and CDR2 are SGHRS and YFSETQ. For the CDR3, the DNA is TGCGCCAGCAGCCCGGGACACCCGCAAGAGACCCAGTACTTC. Its protein product is CASSPGHPQETQYF. The variable domain in full, completed from reference TRBV5-1 and TRBJ2-5, reads KAGVTQTPRYLIKTRGQQVTLSCSPISGHRSVSWYQQTPGQGLQFLFEYFSETQRNKGNFPGRFSGRQFSNSRSEMNVSTLELGDSALYLCASSPGHPQETQYFGPGTRLLVL.

This clone occurred once. The chain employs TRBV11-2 and TRBJ2-1, with D perhaps TRBD1 or TRBD2 (5 bases each). The length of the CDR3 is 15 residues. CDR1 and CDR2 (germline): SGHAT, FQNNGV. The V end was cut by 5 bases, the J end by 7 bases, with 18 bases between. The CDR3 DNA follows: TGTGCCAGCAGCCGGGACCATAGGGGAGTAAATGAGCAGTTCTTC. This codes for CASSRDHRGVNEQFF.

The chain couples TRBV9 to TRBJ2-7, with 10 bases lining up with TRBD1. After removal of 2 bases from V and 3 bases from J, the junction contained 2 bases not matched to a gene. This CDR3 is built from 14 residues. Germline-derived CDR1 and CDR2 are SGDLS and YYNGEE. CDR3 loop: CASSVDRGDYEQYF. CDR3 sequence (DNA): TGTGCCAGCAGCGTGGACAGGGGGGACTACGAGCAGTACTTC. The full variable domain, with the rest looked up from reference TRBV9 and TRBJ2-7, is DSGVTQTPKHLITATGQRVTLRCSPRSGDLSVYWYQQSLDQGLQFLIQYYNGEERAKGNILERFSAQQFPDLHSELNLSSLELGDSALYFCASSVDRGDYEQYFGPGTRLTVT.

The rearrangement uses TRBV7-8 and TRBJ2-4, with TRBD2 matching over 10 bases. The CDR3 is 17 amino acids. Germline V lookup: CDR1 SGHVS, CDR2 FQNEAQ. J gave up 0 bases and V 3 bases, and 5 bases lay outside the gene matches. In nucleotides, the CDR3 is TGTGCCAGCAGCTTGATAGCGGGAGGTGGAGCCAAAAACATTCAGTACTTC. Amino acid sequence: CASSLIAGGGAKNIQYF. The whole variable domain, filled in from reference TRBV7-8 and TRBJ2-4, reads GAGVSQSPRYKVAKRGQDVALRCDPISGHVSLFWYQQALGQGPEFLTYFQNEAQLDKSGLPSDRFFAERPEGSVSTLKIQRTQQEDSAVYLCASSLIAGGGAKNIQYFGAGTRLSVL.